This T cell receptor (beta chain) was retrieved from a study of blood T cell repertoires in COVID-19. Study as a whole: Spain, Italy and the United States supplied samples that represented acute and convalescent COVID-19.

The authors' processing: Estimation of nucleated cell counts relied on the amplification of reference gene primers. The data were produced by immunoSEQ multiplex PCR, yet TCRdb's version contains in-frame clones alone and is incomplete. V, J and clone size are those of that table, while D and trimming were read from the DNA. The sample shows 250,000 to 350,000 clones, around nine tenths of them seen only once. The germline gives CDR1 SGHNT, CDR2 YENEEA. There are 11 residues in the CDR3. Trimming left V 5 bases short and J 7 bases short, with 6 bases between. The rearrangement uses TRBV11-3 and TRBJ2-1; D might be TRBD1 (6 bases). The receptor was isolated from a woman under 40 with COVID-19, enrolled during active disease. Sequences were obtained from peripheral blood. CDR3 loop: CASSQGNEQFF. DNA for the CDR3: TGTGCCAGCAGCCAGGGGAATGAGCAGTTCTTC.